This paragraph reports one T cell receptor beta chain. Its matching antigen is unknown. Germline V gene data show CDR1 as MNHEY and CDR2 as SMNVEV (reference sequence). V lost 5 bases and J lost 5; bases outside the gene matches: 9. This CDR3 region has 16 residues. The data originate from a study of cytomegalovirus exposure and HLA in healthy donors. Study-wide results and limits: Previous analysis showed most TCR beta V segments were productive about 87% or about 30% of the time. The majority of CMV-associated TCR beta chains were reported as apparently HLA-restricted in a later analysis. As was reported, the HLA-A and HLA-B alleles of most subjects were accurately predicted from TCR beta sequences. 150 or so TCR beta chains were listed as cytomegalovirus-associated.

This PCR relied on a set of 60 Vbeta primers and 13 Jbeta primers. Only in-frame clones appear in the TCRdb table, and some are missing; sequencing was by immunoSEQ multiplex PCR. Its table lists 75,000 to 95,000 clones. The receptor was derived from a girl aged 10-17 years in good health and CMV-seropositive. The chain uses TRBV27 and TRBJ2-5, with 12 bases matching TRBD2. The sample comprised PBMCs. The chain's CDR3 is CASSTRLAGVKETQYF. The CDR3 nucleotides read TGTGCCAGCAGTACCCGACTAGCGGGGGTGAAGGAGACCCAGTACTTC.